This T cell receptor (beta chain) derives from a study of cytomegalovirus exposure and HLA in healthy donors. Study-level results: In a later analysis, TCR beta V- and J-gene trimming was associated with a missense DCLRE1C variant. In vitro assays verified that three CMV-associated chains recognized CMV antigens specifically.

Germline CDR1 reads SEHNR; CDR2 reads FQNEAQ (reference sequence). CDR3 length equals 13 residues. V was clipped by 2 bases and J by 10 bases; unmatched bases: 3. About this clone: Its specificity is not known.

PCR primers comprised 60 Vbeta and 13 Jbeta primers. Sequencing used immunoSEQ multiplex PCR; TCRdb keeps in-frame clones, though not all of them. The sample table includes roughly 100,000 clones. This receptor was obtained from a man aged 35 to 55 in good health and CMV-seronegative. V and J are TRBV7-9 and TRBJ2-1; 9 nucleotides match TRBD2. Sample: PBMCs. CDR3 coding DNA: TGTGCCAGCAGCTTAAAGACTAGCGGCGAGCAGTTCTTC. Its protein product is CASSLKTSGEQFF.